The TCR beta chain described here comes from a study of response to subunit inactivated influenza vaccine. TCRdb reanalysed the RT-PCR reads using MiXCR and keeps one entry per CDR3 protein. Of about 540,000 distinct CDR3 sequences listed, under 30% were seen once; the top ten hold 2.5% to 3.5%. CDR1 is LGHNA and CDR2 is YNFKEQ in the germline V gene. The V and J ends lost 0 bases and 6 bases respectively, with 21 bases between them. The CDR3 runs 17 residues. This clonotype was seen only a few times. The same specimen was also included in a second study, on T cells expressing NK-cell markers. Per that paper: Beta-chain TCR cDNA was generated via 5'RACE template switching with UMIs. HCMV seropositivity marked most of the eight sequenced donors; one was seronegative. For a handful of donors, these clonotypes were likewise the leading ones in the CD3+CD56-NKG2C+ fraction.

The chain employs TRBV4-2 and TRBJ2-7; a possible D gene is TRBD2 (6 bases). The specimen was CD4+ T cells sorted from PBMCs, collected roughly 13 days after vaccination. This sequence originates from a man aged 45-60 years who received an inactivated influenza vaccine. The CDR3 spells CASSQEIRRRGGVEQYF. The CDR3 bases are TGTGCCAGCAGCCAAGAGATCCGACGTCGTGGCGGGGTCGAGCAGTACTTC.